A single sample gave rise to the 18 T cell receptor beta chains below, sequenced in a study of identical twins. TCRdb re-derived calls from the 5' RACE reads in MiXCR, one entry per CDR3 protein. In the table there are some 190,000 distinct CDR3 sequences, 15% to 20% of which are singletons. These same records also appear under a second study, on T cells expressing NK-cell markers.

The sample was CD8+ T cells sorted from blood. The receptors shown here come from a woman younger than 30 in good health.

This clonotype came up a few times. V and J are TRBV9 and TRBJ2-7; D is uncertain. Trimming shortened V by 2 bases and J by 0 bases, and 6 bases separated the two germline ends. CDR1 and CDR2 (germline): SGDLS, YYNGEE. The CDR3 contains 13 residues. This CDR3 is CASSVGASYEQYF. The CDR3 bases are TGTGCCAGCAGCGTTGGCGCCTCCTACGAGCAGTACTTC.

This clonotype was detected only a few times. V is TRBV5-1 and J is TRBJ2-1, with TRBD1 matching 11 bases. This CDR3 is built from 15 residues. The J segment lost 7 bases and the V segment lost 5 bases, leaving 8 bases of the junction unmatched. From germline, CDR1 is SGHRS and CDR2 YFSETQ. The CDR3 protein is CASSLDRGRSNEQFF. The CDR3 DNA is TGCGCCAGCAGTCTGGACAGGGGGCGGTCGAATGAGCAGTTCTTC.

The rearrangement joins TRBV7-9 to TRBJ2-7; 7 bases are a match to TRBD1. V was clipped by 5 bases and J by 0 bases; unmatched bases: 1. This CDR3 is 13 amino acids long. Germline V lookup: CDR1 SEHNR, CDR2 FQNEAQ (reference sequence). The CDR3 DNA is TGTGCCAGCAGCGACAGGGCCTCCTACGAGCAGTACTTC. This gives the protein CASSDRASYEQYF.

The gene calls are TRBV27 and TRBJ2-7; 8 bases are a match to TRBD1. This CDR3 has 17 residues. Trimming cost V 6 bases and J 2 bases; bases outside gene matches: 15. Germline-derived CDR1 and CDR2 are MNHEY and SMNVEV (reference sequence). CDR3 protein: CASSLRAGGTRPYEQYF. The CDR3 nucleotides read TGTGCCAGCAGCCTGAGGGCAGGGGGCACCAGACCCTACGAGCAGTACTTC.

There are a few counts of this clonotype. This chain links TRBV6-5 with TRBJ2-7; D remains ambiguous. Trimming cost V 5 bases and J 3 bases, with 11 bases left between them. The CDR3 runs to 13 residues. Germline V gene data show CDR1 as MNHEY and CDR2 as SVGAGI. CDR3 coding DNA: TGTGCCAGCAGTATAGCTCTGGGCTACGAGCAGTACTTC. Amino acids: CASSIALGYEQYF.

This clonotype was detected a few times. J is TRBJ2-7 and V is TRBV7-8; D might be TRBD2 (6 bases). V shed 1 base and J shed 2 bases, with 12 bases lying between them. The germline V gene has CDR1 SGHVS and CDR2 FQNEAQ. This CDR3 is built from 15 residues. The CDR3 bases are TGTGCCAGCAGCTTAGGGGCTAGCGTGGCCTACGAGCAGTACTTC. Protein product: CASSLGASVAYEQYF. Complete variable domain (other parts from reference TRBV7-8 and TRBJ2-7): GAGVSQSPRYKVAKRGQDVALRCDPISGHVSLFWYQQALGQGPEFLTYFQNEAQLDKSGLPSDRFFAERPEGSVSTLKIQRTQQEDSAVYLCASSLGASVAYEQYFGPGTRLTVT.

The genes are TRBV11-2 and TRBJ2-7; D is perhaps TRBD2 (6 bases). The length of the CDR3 is 17 residues. V dropped 1 base and J dropped 3 bases, with 19 bases sitting between them. The germline CDR1 and CDR2 sequences are SGHAT and FQNNGV. CDR3 region: CASSLGAFAGSFYEQYF. The CDR3 DNA follows: TGTGCCAGCAGCTTAGGGGCATTTGCGGGGTCTTTCTACGAGCAGTACTTC.

This clonotype was detected only a few times. V is TRBV14 and J is TRBJ1-2; D not resolved. V was shortened by 0 bases and J by 6 bases, with 11 bases between the two germline ends. CDR1 is SGHDN and CDR2 is FVKESK in the germline V gene. This CDR3 spans 14 amino acids. The CDR3 protein is CASSQDMTFDGYTF. The CDR3 nucleotides read TGTGCCAGCAGCCAAGATATGACATTCGATGGCTACACCTTC.

This clonotype was seen at least ten times. V is TRBV29-1 and J is TRBJ2-1; tentative D call: TRBD1 (7 bases). The CDR3 spans 10 residues. Trimming removed 6 bases at V and 10 bases at J, with 10 bases between. The germline V gene encodes CDR1 SQVTM and CDR2 ANQGSEA. This CDR3 reads CSVPGGEQFF. Here the CDR3 DNA reads TGCAGCGTCCCAGGGGGGGAGCAGTTCTTC.

The chain carries TRBV7-9 and TRBJ2-7; D is ambiguous. This CDR3 has 15 amino acids. The germline V gene encodes CDR1 SEHNR and CDR2 FQNEAQ (reference sequence). Trimming left V 5 bases short and J 2 bases short, with 16 bases between. CDR3 in amino acids: CASSPAQSVTYEQYF. The CDR3 DNA is TGTGCCAGCAGCCCAGCCCAATCAGTTACCTACGAGCAGTACTTC.

The chain is built from TRBV27 and TRBJ2-7, with 9 bases fitting TRBD2. This CDR3 has 15 amino acids. Germline V gives CDR1 MNHEY, CDR2 SMNVEV (reference sequence). The V and J ends lost 2 bases and 7 bases, in that order; junction bases with no gene match: 9. CDR3 in DNA: TGTGCCAGCAGTTTAAGTGCGGGGGGGCCCGGGGAGCAGTACTTC. Its translation is CASSLSAGGPGEQYF.

Details on this clonotype: One end of the junction fails to match germline, which may point to a read error. The V call is TRBV7-9, the J call TRBJ2-1, with 8 bases matching TRBD1. CDR1 and CDR2 from the germline V gene are SEHNR and FQNEAQ (reference sequence). This CDR3 has 15 amino acids. CDR3 loop: CASSLSDPTWTGTDF. The CDR3 DNA reads TGTGCCAGCAGCTTGTCGGACCCCACTTGGACAGGGACGGATTTC.

About this clonotype itself: One end of the junction is discordant with germline, which a read error may explain. The chain employs TRBV7-7 and TRBJ2-1; 10 bases are shared with TRBD1. Germline V lookup: CDR1 SSHAT, CDR2 FNYEAQ (reference sequence). This CDR3 is 17 amino acids long. The chain's CDR3 is CASSLLVAGQGRSEQFF. Written as DNA, the CDR3 is TGTGCTAGCAGCCTTCTCGTAGCGGGACAGGGGAGGAGTGAGCAGTTCTTC.

The V gene is TRBV4-3, the J gene TRBJ2-7; the match to TRBD1 covers 7 bases. This CDR3 contains 17 residues. Germline trimming cut 1 base from V and 6 bases from J; bases unmatched to any gene: 15. Germline V gene lookup returns CDR1 LGHNA and CDR2 YSLEER. This chain's CDR3 is CASSQGFFPGGGSEQYF. CDR3 nucleotide sequence: TGCGCCAGCAGCCAAGGATTCTTCCCAGGGGGTGGGAGCGAGCAGTACTTC.

This clonotype has just a few counts. The chain couples TRBV6-2 or TRBV6-3 to TRBJ2-3; 8 bases line up with TRBD2. Unmatched junction bases numbered 6, after V lost 2 bases and J lost 5 bases. Germline lookup yields CDR1 MNHEY and CDR2 SVGEGT. This CDR3 has 15 amino acids. CDR3 in amino acids: CASSYLSGTGDTQYF. The CDR3 region has the DNA TGTGCCAGCAGTTACCTTAGCGGGACTGGAGATACGCAGTATTTT.

This clonotype occurred a few times. The chain combines TRBV7-9 with TRBJ1-2, with TRBD1 as a possible D gene (5 bases). V was cut by 5 bases and J by 5 bases, with 24 bases left in between. This CDR3 is built from 17 residues. Germline CDR1 SEHNR, CDR2 FQNEAQ (reference sequence). The DNA of the CDR3 is TGTGCCAGCAGCGGCCGGGACTCCTTACTCTCGGGGTATGGCTACACCTTC. It encodes CASSGRDSLLSGYGYTF.

Only one count was recorded for this clonotype. This rearrangement joins TRBV7-2 to TRBJ1-1; no reliable D call. Germline CDR1 and CDR2: SGHTA and FQGNSA. Between the trimmed V and J ends, which lost 4 bases and 7 bases, there was a span of 7 bases. This CDR3 is 11 amino acids long. The CDR3 spells CASSSGFEAFF. The CDR3 coding sequence is TGTGCCAGCAGCTCCGGTTTTGAAGCTTTCTTT.

This clonotype has just a few counts. This chain uses TRBV6-2 or TRBV6-3 with TRBJ2-7; unclear D gene. V was pared by 0 bases and J by 4 bases, with 7 bases between. Germline values: CDR1 MNHEY, CDR2 SVGEGT. The CDR3 totals 13 residues. The CDR3: CASSYSLGYEQYF. CDR3 sequence (DNA): TGTGCCAGCAGTTACTCACTTGGTTACGAGCAGTACTTC.